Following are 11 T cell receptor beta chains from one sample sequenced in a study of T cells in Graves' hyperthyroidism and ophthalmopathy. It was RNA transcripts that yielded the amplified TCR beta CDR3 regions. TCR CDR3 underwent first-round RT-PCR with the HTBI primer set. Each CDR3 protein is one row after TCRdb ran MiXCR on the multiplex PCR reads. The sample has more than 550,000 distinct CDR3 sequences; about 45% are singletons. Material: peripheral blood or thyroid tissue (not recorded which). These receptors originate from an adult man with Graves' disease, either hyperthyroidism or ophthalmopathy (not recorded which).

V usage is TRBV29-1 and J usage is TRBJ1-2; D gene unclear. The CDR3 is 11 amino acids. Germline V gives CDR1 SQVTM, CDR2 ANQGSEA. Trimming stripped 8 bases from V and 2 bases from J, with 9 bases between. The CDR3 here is CSLELNYGYTF. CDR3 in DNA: TGCAGCTTGGAACTAAACTATGGCTACACCTTC. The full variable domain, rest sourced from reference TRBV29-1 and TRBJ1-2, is SAVISQKPSRDICQRGTSLTIQCQVDSQVTMMFWYRQQPGQSLTLIATANQGSEATYESGFVIDKFPISRPNLTFSTLTVSNMSPEDSSIYLCSLELNYGYTFGSGTRLTVV.

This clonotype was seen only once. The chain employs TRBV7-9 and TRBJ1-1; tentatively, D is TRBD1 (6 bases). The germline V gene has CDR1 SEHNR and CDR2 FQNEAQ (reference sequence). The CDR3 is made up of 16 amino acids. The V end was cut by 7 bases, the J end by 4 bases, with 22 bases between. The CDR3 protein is CASTPRGTSEVTEAFF. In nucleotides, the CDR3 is TGTGCCAGCACTCCGCGGGGGACAAGTGAAGTCACTGAAGCTTTCTTT.

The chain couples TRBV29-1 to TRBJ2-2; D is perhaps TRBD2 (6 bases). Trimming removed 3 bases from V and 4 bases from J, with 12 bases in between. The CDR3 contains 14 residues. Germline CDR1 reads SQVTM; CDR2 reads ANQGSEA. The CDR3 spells CSVDGGPGTGELFF. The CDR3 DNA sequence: TGCAGCGTTGATGGAGGGCCGGGCACCGGGGAGCTGTTTTTT.

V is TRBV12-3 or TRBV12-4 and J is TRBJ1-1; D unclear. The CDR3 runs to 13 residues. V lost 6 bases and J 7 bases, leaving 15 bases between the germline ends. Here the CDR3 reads CASSHIGQDEAFF. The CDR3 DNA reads TGTGCCAGCAGCCACATTGGCCAGGATGAAGCTTTCTTT.

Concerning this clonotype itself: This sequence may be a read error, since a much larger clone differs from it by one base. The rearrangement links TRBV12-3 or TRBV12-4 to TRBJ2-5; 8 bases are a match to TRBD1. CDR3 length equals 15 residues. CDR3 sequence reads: CASSLAVDRVETQYF. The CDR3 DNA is TGTGCCAGCAGCTTAGCTGTGGACAGGGTCGAGACCCAGTACTTC.

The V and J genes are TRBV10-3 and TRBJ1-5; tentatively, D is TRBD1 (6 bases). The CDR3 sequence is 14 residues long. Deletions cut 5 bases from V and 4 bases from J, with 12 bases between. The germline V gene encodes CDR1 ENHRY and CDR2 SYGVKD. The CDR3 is CAISYYRENQPQHF. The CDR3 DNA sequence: TGTGCCATCAGTTATTACAGGGAGAATCAGCCCCAGCATTTT.

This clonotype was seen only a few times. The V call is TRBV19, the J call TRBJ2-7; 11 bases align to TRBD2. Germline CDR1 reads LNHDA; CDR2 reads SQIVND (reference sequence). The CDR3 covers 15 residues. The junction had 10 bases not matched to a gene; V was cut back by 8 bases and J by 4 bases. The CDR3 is CASGMTSGTRYEQYF. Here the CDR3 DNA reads TGTGCCAGTGGGATGACTAGCGGGACCCGTTACGAGCAGTACTTC. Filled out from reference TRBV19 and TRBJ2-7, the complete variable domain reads DGGITQSPKYLFRKEGQNVTLSCEQNLNHDAMYWYRQDPGQGLRLIYYSQIVNDFQKGDIAEGYSVSREKKESFPLTVTSAQKNPTAFYLCASGMTSGTRYEQYFGPGTRLTVT.

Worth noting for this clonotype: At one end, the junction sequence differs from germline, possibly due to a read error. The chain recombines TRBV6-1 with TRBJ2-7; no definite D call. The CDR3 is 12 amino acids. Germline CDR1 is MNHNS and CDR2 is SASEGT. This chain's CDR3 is CVSTPDRDEQYF. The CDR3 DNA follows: TGTGTCAGCACCCCAGATAGGGACGAGCAGTACTTC.

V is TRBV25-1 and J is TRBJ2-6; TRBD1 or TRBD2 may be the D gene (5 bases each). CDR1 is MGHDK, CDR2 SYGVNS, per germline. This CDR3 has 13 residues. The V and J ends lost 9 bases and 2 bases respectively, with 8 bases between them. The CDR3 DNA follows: TGTGCCAGTAGAGGGGCTGGGGCCAACGTCCTGACTTTC. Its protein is CASRGAGANVLTF.

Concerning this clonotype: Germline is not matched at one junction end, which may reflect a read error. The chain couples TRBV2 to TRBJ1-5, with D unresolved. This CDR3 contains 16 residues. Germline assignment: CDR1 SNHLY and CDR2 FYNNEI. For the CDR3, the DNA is TGTGCCAGCAGTGGGGTTGGGATTGAGAGCAATCTGCCCCAGCATTTT. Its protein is CASSGVGIESNLPQHF.

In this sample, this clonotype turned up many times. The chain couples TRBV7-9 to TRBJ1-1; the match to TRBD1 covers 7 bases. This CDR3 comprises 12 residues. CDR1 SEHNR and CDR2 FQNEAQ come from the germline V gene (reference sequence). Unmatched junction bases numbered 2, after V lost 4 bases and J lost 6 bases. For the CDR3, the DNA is TGTGCCAGCAGCTGGGACAGATCTGAAGCTTTCTTT. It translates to CASSWDRSEAFF.